This entry lists 5 T cell receptor beta chains sequenced from one sample in a study of blood T cell repertoires in COVID-19. Sequencing was performed with immunoSEQ multiplex PCR; in TCRdb, only in-frame clones are kept and a portion is missing. This table holds about 180,000 clones, 70% to 90% found once. Material for sequencing was peripheral blood. The receptor source for this set is a man aged 55 to 70 with acute or convalescent COVID-19.

The chain couples TRBV25-1 to TRBJ2-3, with D tentatively TRBD1 (5 bases). The V gene's germline CDR1 is MGHDK and CDR2 SYGVNS. V dropped 4 bases and J dropped 4 bases, with 18 bases sitting between them. The CDR3 consists of 16 residues. DNA of the CDR3: TGTGCCAGCAGTGGTCTGGCAGGGTCGATTGCAGATACGCAGTATTTT. Protein sequence: CASSGLAGSIADTQYF.

This clone was observed a single time. The chain joins TRBV4-2 to TRBJ2-1; 9 bases line up with TRBD1. The CDR3 spans 18 residues. Germline CDR1 is LGHNA and CDR2 is YNFKEQ. After removal of 0 bases from V and 8 bases from J, the junction contained 14 bases not matched to a gene. CDR3: CASSQEPPRDRVRDEQFF. CDR3 nucleotide sequence: TGTGCCAGCAGCCAAGAGCCGCCCCGGGACAGGGTCAGGGATGAGCAGTTCTTC.

The chain has TRBV7-3 and TRBJ2-7; no firm D call. CDR1 SGHTA and CDR2 FQGTGA come from the germline V gene. V was clipped by 0 bases and J by 3 bases, with 6 bases between them. This CDR3 comprises 13 residues. The chain's CDR3 is CASSLTPGYEQYF. CDR3 nucleotide sequence: TGTGCCAGCAGCTTAACGCCCGGCTACGAGCAGTACTTC. Full variable domain (rest looked up from reference TRBV7-3 and TRBJ2-7): GAGVSQTPSNKVTEKGKYVELRCDPISGHTALYWYRQSLGQGPEFLIYFQGTGAADDSGLPNDRFFAVRPEGSVSTLKIQRTERGDSAVYLCASSLTPGYEQYFGPGTRLTVT.

Only a few counts were recorded for this clone. The rearrangement links TRBV6-2 or TRBV6-3 to TRBJ2-3, with D perhaps matching TRBD2 (5 bases). From germline, CDR1 is MNHEY and CDR2 SVGEGT. V shed 5 bases and J shed 4 bases, with 16 bases lying between them. The CDR3 spans 15 residues. CDR3 loop: CASSREPYISDTQYF. CDR3 sequence (DNA): TGTGCCAGCAGTCGGGAACCTTACATTTCAGATACGCAGTATTTT.

The chain is built from TRBV19 and TRBJ1-1; the D is unclear. Germline V CDR1 and CDR2: LNHDA, SQIVND (reference sequence). This CDR3 contains 15 residues. V lost 3 bases to trimming and J lost 1 base, with 12 bases between them. CDR3 sequence (DNA): TGTGCCAGTAGTATGGCAAACAGCAAGAACACTGAAGCTTTCTTT. This encodes CASSMANSKNTEAFF. Supplemented by reference TRBV19 and TRBJ1-1, the full variable domain reads DGGITQSPKYLFRKEGQNVTLSCEQNLNHDAMYWYRQDPGQGLRLIYYSQIVNDFQKGDIAEGYSVSREKKESFPLTVTSAQKNPTAFYLCASSMANSKNTEAFFGQGTRLTVV.